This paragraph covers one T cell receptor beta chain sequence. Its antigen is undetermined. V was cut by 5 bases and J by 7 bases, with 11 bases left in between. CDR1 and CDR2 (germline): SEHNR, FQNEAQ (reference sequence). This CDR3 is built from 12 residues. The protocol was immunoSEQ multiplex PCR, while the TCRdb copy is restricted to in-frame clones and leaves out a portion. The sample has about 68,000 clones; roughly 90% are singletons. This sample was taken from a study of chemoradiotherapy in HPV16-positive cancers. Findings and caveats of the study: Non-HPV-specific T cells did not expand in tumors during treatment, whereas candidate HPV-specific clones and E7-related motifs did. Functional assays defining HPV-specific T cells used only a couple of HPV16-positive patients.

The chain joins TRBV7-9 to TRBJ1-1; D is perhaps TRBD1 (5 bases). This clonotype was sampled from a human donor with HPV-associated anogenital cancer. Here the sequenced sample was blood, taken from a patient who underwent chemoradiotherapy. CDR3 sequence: CASSRGTIEAFF. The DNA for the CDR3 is TGTGCCAGCAGCCGAGGGACTATTGAAGCTTTCTTT.